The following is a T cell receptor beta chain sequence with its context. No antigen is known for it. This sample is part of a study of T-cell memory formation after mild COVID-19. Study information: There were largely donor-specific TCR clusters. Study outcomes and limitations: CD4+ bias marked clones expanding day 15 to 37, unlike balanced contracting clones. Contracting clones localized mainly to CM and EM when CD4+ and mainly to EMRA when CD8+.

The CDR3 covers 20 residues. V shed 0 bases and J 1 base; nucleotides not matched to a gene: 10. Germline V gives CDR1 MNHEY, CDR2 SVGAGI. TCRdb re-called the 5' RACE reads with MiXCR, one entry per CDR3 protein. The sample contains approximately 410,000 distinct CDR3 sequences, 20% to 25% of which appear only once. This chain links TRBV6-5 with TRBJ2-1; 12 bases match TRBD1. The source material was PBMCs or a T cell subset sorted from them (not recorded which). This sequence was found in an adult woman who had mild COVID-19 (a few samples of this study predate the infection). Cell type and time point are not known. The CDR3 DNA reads TGTGCCAGCAGTTACTCGGCAGGGACAGGGGGCGACCCGTCCTACAATGAGCAGTTCTTC. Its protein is CASSYSAGTGGDPSYNEQFF.